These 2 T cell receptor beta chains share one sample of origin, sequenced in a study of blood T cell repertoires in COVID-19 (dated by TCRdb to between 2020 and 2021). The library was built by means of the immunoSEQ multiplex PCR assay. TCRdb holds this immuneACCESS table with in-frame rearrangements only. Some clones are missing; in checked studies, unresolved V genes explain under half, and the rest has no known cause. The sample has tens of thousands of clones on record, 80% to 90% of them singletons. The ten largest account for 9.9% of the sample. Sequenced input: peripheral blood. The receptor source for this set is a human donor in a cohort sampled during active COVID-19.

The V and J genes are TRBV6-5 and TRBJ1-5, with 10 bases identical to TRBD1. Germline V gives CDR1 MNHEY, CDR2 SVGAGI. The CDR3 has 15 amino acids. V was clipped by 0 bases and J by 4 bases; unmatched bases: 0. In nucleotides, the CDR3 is TGTGCCAGCAGTTACTCGGGACAGGGGAATCAGCCCCAGCATTTT. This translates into CASSYSGQGNQPQHF.

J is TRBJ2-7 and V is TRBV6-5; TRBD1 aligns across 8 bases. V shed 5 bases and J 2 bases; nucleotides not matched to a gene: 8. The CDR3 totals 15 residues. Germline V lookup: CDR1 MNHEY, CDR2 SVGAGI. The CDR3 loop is CASSLRGQGAYEQYF. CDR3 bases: TGTGCCAGCAGTCTCCGTGGACAGGGTGCCTACGAGCAGTACTTC.